This note documents a single T cell receptor beta chain sequence. The sample originates from a study of blood T cell repertoires in COVID-19. At the level of the study: Donors in the United States, Italy and Spain gave samples during acute or convalescent COVID-19. PBMCs, B-cell-depleted T cells, or T cells provided the cDNA or gDNA that made up the material.

Authors' analysis steps: Amplifying reference gene primers gave estimates of nucleated cell counts. Produced via immunoSEQ multiplex PCR; TCRdb's table is partial and in-frame only. V and J calls and clone size are given by that table; D and trimming were obtained from the DNA. The repertoire holds about 220,000 clones, 80% seen once, with around 13% in the top ten. The CDR3 extends over 15 amino acids. Germline values: CDR1 MDHEN, CDR2 SYDVKM. The V end lost 4 bases, the J end lost 2 bases, and 12 bases lay between the germline ends. The sequence came from a human donor in a cohort sampled during active COVID-19. The rearrangement uses TRBV28 and TRBJ1-5, with D unresolved. Sequenced sample: peripheral blood. CDR3 sequence (DNA): TGTGCCAGCAGTTCCCTAACGGAGGGCAATCAGCCCCAGCATTTT. Encoded protein: CASSSLTEGNQPQHF.